This passage covers 30 T cell receptor beta chains from one sample sequenced in a study of technical replicates of blood from several donors. The repertoire was sequenced with immunoSEQ multiplex PCR; TCRdb's copy has only in-frame clones and lacks some. The sample includes 62,000 or so clones, about 89% of them seen just once. Input material: PBMCs. These receptors originate from a human donor in good health. Some clones in this sample may be carry-over from other donors' samples.

The chain combines TRBV7-9 with TRBJ1-2; D is unresolved. Trimming removed 2 bases from V and 4 bases from J, with 17 bases in between. CDR3 length: 16 amino acids. Germline V gene data show CDR1 as SEHNR and CDR2 as FQNEAQ (reference sequence). CDR3 sequence reads: CASSLRSSNSPYGYTF. The CDR3, as DNA: TGTGCCAGCAGCTTACGGTCAAGTAACAGCCCCTATGGCTACACCTTC.

The V call is TRBV7-7, the J call TRBJ2-2, with 9 bases matching TRBD1. CDR1 and CDR2 (germline): SSHAT, FNYEAQ (reference sequence). The junction had 7 bases not matched to a gene; V was cut back by 4 bases and J by 7 bases. The CDR3 spans 15 residues. The CDR3 reads CASSSGTGMGGELFF. The CDR3, as DNA: TGTGCCAGCAGCTCTGGGACAGGGATGGGCGGGGAGCTGTTTTTT.

The genes are TRBV4-1 and TRBJ2-7, with D possibly matching TRBD2 (6 bases). The length of the CDR3 is 15 residues. V was trimmed by 3 bases and J by 4 bases, leaving 16 bases between them. In germline, CDR1 is MGHRA, CDR2 YSYEKL. In nucleotides, the CDR3 is TGCGCCAGCAGCCACCCGGAGGGAGCGCTTTACGAGCAGTACTTC. It encodes CASSHPEGALYEQYF.

The chain couples TRBV2 to TRBJ1-1, with TRBD1 identical over 11 bases. Trimming removed 6 bases from V and 11 bases from J; junction bases left unmatched: 14. The germline V gene has CDR1 SNHLY and CDR2 FYNNEI. This CDR3 comprises 15 residues. As DNA, the CDR3 is TGTGCCAGCAGGGGACAGGGGGTTTCTGAAGTGACGGCTTTCTTT. It yields the protein CASRGQGVSEVTAFF.

V and J are TRBV30 and TRBJ1-2; D unresolved. CDR3 size: 12 residues. V lost 4 bases and J 8 bases, leaving 14 bases between the germline ends. Germline V lookup: CDR1 GTSNPN, CDR2 SVGIG (reference sequence). The CDR3 DNA is TGTGCCTGGATGGCGGGATCGGGGGGCTACACCTTC. Encoded protein: CAWMAGSGGYTF.

The V gene is TRBV5-4, the J gene TRBJ2-7; 10 bases line up with TRBD1. Trimming removed 2 bases from V and 3 bases from J; junction bases left unmatched: 2. This CDR3 region has 14 residues. The germline gives CDR1 SGHNT, CDR2 YYREEE (reference sequence). The CDR3 spells CASSFGQGVYEQYF. CDR3 coding DNA: TGTGCCAGCAGCTTTGGACAGGGGGTCTACGAGCAGTACTTC.

This sequence joins TRBV6-5 and TRBJ2-1, with D perhaps matching TRBD2 (7 bases). CDR3 length equals 15 residues. V lost 5 bases and J lost 7, with 18 bases in between. CDR1 and CDR2 (germline): MNHEY, SVGAGI. CDR3 amino acids: CASSPMWGGGNEQFF. Written as DNA, the CDR3 is TGTGCCAGCAGTCCAATGTGGGGGGGCGGGAATGAGCAGTTCTTC.

J is TRBJ2-5 and V is TRBV7-6; 11 nucleotides agree with TRBD2. This CDR3 comprises 14 residues. V lost 1 base and J lost 5; bases outside the gene matches: 0. The V gene's germline CDR1 is SGHVS and CDR2 FNYEAQ. This chain's CDR3 is CASSLVAGGETQYF. The DNA for the CDR3 is TGTGCCAGCAGCTTAGTAGCGGGGGGGGAGACCCAGTACTTC.

J is TRBJ2-1 and V is TRBV30; 10 bases fit TRBD2. V lost 4 bases and J lost 3; bases outside the gene matches: 3. Germline values: CDR1 GTSNPN, CDR2 SVGIG (reference sequence). The CDR3 length is 14 residues. This CDR3 is CAWNASGGYNEQFF. The CDR3 DNA reads TGTGCCTGGAATGCTAGCGGGGGCTACAATGAGCAGTTCTTC.

The chain is built from TRBV6-1 and TRBJ2-7, with 9 bases aligning to TRBD1. This CDR3 is 15 amino acids long. V shed 7 bases, J shed 3 bases, and the junction held 10 bases outside the gene matches. CDR1 is MNHNS and CDR2 is SASEGT in the germline V gene. CDR3 in amino acids: CASTEGGTGIYEQYF. The CDR3 bases are TGTGCCAGCACCGAAGGAGGGACAGGGATCTACGAGCAGTACTTC.

The rearrangement uses TRBV7-2 and TRBJ1-1; D uncertain. The length of the CDR3 is 14 residues. Trimming pared 8 bases from V and 6 bases from J, leaving 19 bases between. Germline V gives CDR1 SGHTA, CDR2 FQGNSA. CDR3 coding DNA: TGTGCCAGCGCCCCCCGCGGGCTCGGGGCTGAAGCTTTCTTT. Translating it yields CASAPRGLGAEAFF.

In regard to this clone: A single base separates this from a much larger clone, so it may be a read error. The chain recombines TRBV5-1 with TRBJ2-7; 7 bases agree with TRBD1. The trim removed 4 bases at V and 3 bases at J, leaving 4 bases unmatched. Germline V gene data show CDR1 as SGHRS and CDR2 as YFSETQ. CDR3 length: 13 amino acids. The CDR3 DNA reads as TGCGCCAGCAGCAGGGACAGAGACTACGAGCAGTACTTC. Protein product: CASSRDRDYEQYF.

The chain has TRBV4-1 and TRBJ1-6; 8 bases are a match to TRBD1. The CDR3 loop spans 15 amino acids. Germline V lookup: CDR1 MGHRA, CDR2 YSYEKL. V shed 0 bases and J 10 bases; nucleotides not matched to a gene: 5. The CDR3 loop reads CASSQDHRGKSPLHF. In DNA, the CDR3 is TGCGCCAGCAGCCAAGACCACAGGGGGAAATCACCCCTCCACTTT.

V gene TRBV7-9 combines with J gene TRBJ1-1, with D tentatively TRBD1 (5 bases). Trimming cost V 1 base and J 4 bases, with 16 bases left between them. The CDR3 extends over 16 amino acids. Germline V CDR1 and CDR2: SEHNR, FQNEAQ (reference sequence). The CDR3 loop is CASSLGARVSVTEAFF. CDR3 coding DNA: TGTGCCAGCAGCTTAGGGGCCAGGGTTTCGGTCACTGAAGCTTTCTTT.

The V call is TRBV2, the J call TRBJ2-7, with 8 positions matching TRBD2. Germline V gene lookup returns CDR1 SNHLY and CDR2 FYNNEI. Trimming at V came to 4 bases and at J to 6 bases, leaving 2 bases not matched to a gene. The CDR3 contains 12 residues. CDR3 region: CASSVSGVEQYF. The CDR3 coding sequence is TGTGCCAGCAGTGTTAGCGGGGTCGAGCAGTACTTC.

The V and J genes are TRBV7-7 and TRBJ2-5; 9 nucleotides agree with TRBD2. V dropped 5 bases and J dropped 4; count of bases not matched to a gene: 14. The CDR3 loop spans 17 amino acids. The V gene's germline CDR1 is SSHAT and CDR2 FNYEAQ (reference sequence). Here the CDR3 DNA reads TGTGCCAGCAGCCCCAGACTGGGGTGTAGCGGGAGAGAGACCCAGTACTTC. Its translation is CASSPRLGCSGRETQYF.

The chain carries TRBV19 and TRBJ1-1; D unclear. The CDR3 is made up of 14 amino acids. Per the germline V gene, CDR1 is LNHDA and CDR2 is SQIVND (reference sequence). The V gene lost 2 bases and the J gene lost 0 bases, with 7 bases spanning the gap. The CDR3 DNA sequence: TGTGCCAGTAGTATACCGCCAGTGAACACTGAAGCTTTCTTT. Encoded protein: CASSIPPVNTEAFF.

The V and J genes are TRBV10-3 and TRBJ1-2, with TRBD1 matching 8 bases. This CDR3 comprises 14 residues. Germline V CDR1 and CDR2: ENHRY, SYGVKD. Trimming removed 0 bases from V and 5 bases from J; junction bases left unmatched: 2. This CDR3 is CAISESTGAYGYTF. The CDR3 DNA is TGTGCCATCAGTGAGTCGACAGGGGCATATGGCTACACCTTC.

This chain links TRBV9 with TRBJ2-5; a possible D gene is TRBD2 (5 bases). The CDR3 runs 13 residues. Trimming left V 3 bases short and J 1 base short, with 7 bases between. Germline assignment: CDR1 SGDLS and CDR2 YYNGEE. CDR3 DNA: TGTGCCAGCAGCGGGGAGACCCAAGAGACCCAGTACTTC. It translates to CASSGETQETQYF.

The rearrangement uses TRBV29-1 and TRBJ2-2; D is ambiguous. The germline gives CDR1 SQVTM, CDR2 ANQGSEA. V shed 5 bases and J shed 7 bases, with 8 bases lying between them. The CDR3 consists of 11 residues. The CDR3 sequence: CSVSIDGELFF. The CDR3 DNA reads as TGCAGCGTTTCTATTGACGGGGAGCTGTTTTTT.

The CDR3 here is CPPRQGNAEQYF. The DNA for the CDR3 is TGTCCGCCCCGGCAGGGTAATGCCGAGCAGTACTTC. This chain joins TRBV5-3 and TRBJ2-7, with TRBD1 as a possible D gene (5 bases). TRBV5-3 is recorded as an ORF, its role being uncertain. The CDR3 length is 12 residues.

The chain carries TRBV30 and TRBJ2-3; possible D gene TRBD1, 6 bases. The germline gives CDR1 GTSNPN, CDR2 SVGIG (reference sequence). V was shortened by 3 bases and J by 3 bases, with 28 bases between the two germline ends. This CDR3 comprises 19 residues. CDR3 residues: CAWSPGYTGDKSRTDTQYF. CDR3 nucleotide sequence: TGTGCCTGGAGCCCCGGCTATACTGGGGACAAATCTAGGACAGATACGCAGTATTTT.

The V and J genes are TRBV29-1 and TRBJ1-2, with D perhaps matching TRBD1 (5 bases). Germline V gene lookup returns CDR1 SQVTM and CDR2 ANQGSEA. The CDR3 has 16 amino acids. With 0 bases removed from V and 1 base from J, the gap between germline ends came to 15 bases. The CDR3 DNA reads as TGCAGCGTTGAAGATCCGTCCAGGGCGGTTAACTATGGCTACACCTTC. Its protein is CSVEDPSRAVNYGYTF. Complete variable domain (other parts from reference TRBV29-1 and TRBJ1-2): SAVISQKPSRDICQRGTSLTIQCQVDSQVTMMFWYRQQPGQSLTLIATANQGSEATYESGFVIDKFPISRPNLTFSTLTVSNMSPEDSSIYLCSVEDPSRAVNYGYTFGSGTRLTVV.

The J gene is TRBJ1-2, the V gene TRBV7-2; D uncertain. The CDR3 length is 14 residues. CDR1 is SGHTA, CDR2 FQGNSA, per germline. V was trimmed by 5 bases and J by 0 bases, leaving 10 bases between them. The CDR3 DNA reads TGTGCCAGCAGCCTCCAAAGAGCTAACTATGGCTACACCTTC. This sequence encodes CASSLQRANYGYTF.

This clone was recorded a few times. This chain links TRBV6-5 with TRBJ2-3, with a tentative D call TRBD2 (7 bases). Trimming shortened V by 7 bases and J by 6 bases, and 20 bases separated the two germline ends. CDR3 length: 15 residues. Germline CDR1 and CDR2: MNHEY and SVGAGI. The CDR3 DNA reads as TGTGCCAGCAAAGTTAGAACCGGGGGGCGGGATACGCAGTATTTT. This translates into CASKVRTGGRDTQYF.

The V call is TRBV5-1, the J call TRBJ2-1, with D possibly matching TRBD2 (5 bases). Germline V gene data show CDR1 as SGHRS and CDR2 as YFSETQ. V lost 9 bases and J 0 bases, leaving 13 bases between the germline ends. The CDR3 consists of 14 residues. Written as DNA, the CDR3 is TGCGCCACCTCGGGTGGGAGCTCCTACAATGAGCAGTTCTTC. Its protein is CATSGGSSYNEQFF.

The chain couples TRBV6-1 to TRBJ1-5; D uncertain. Trimming pared 6 bases from V and 6 bases from J, leaving 15 bases between. From germline, CDR1 is MNHNS and CDR2 SASEGT. The CDR3 covers 14 residues. Here the CDR3 DNA reads TGTGCCAGCAGAAGGGAGATAGGCCTTCAGCCCCAGCATTTT. Translated: CASRREIGLQPQHF.

The rearrangement uses TRBV6-1 and TRBJ1-2, with D perhaps TRBD1 (6 bases). The CDR3 is 13 residues long. V lost 6 bases and J lost 7, with 15 bases in between. The V gene's germline CDR1 is MNHNS and CDR2 SASEGT. The CDR3 sequence is CASRESGAGGYTF. CDR3 DNA sequence: TGTGCCAGCAGGGAGTCAGGGGCAGGTGGCTACACCTTC.

V is TRBV12-5 and J is TRBJ2-7, with D unclear. Germline V gives CDR1 LGHNT, CDR2 FRNRAP. CDR3 length: 12 residues. The V and J ends lost 3 bases and 7 bases respectively, with 10 bases between them. The CDR3 is CASGFYPREQYF. In nucleotides, the CDR3 is TGTGCTAGTGGTTTTTATCCGAGGGAGCAGTACTTC.

The chain links TRBV9 to TRBJ2-2; perhaps TRBD1 as D (6 bases). This CDR3 comprises 16 residues. The germline CDR1 and CDR2 sequences are SGDLS and YYNGEE. The germline V and J ends were trimmed by 0 bases and 4 bases, with 13 bases remaining between them. The CDR3 DNA reads TGTGCCAGCAGCGTAGCTCGGGGCAGGGGCACCGGGGAGCTGTTTTTT. Protein: CASSVARGRGTGELFF.